This T cell receptor (beta chain) came from a study of PD-1 blockade in classical Hodgkin lymphoma. Regarding the study as a whole: Reported findings placed baseline TCR diversity lower in newly diagnosed patients (compared with healthy donors). Prior to therapy, complete responders displayed diversity much like that of newly diagnosed patients.

The assay was immunoSEQ multiplex PCR, and TCRdb's table has in-frame clones only and misses some. The data contain 25,000 to 35,000 clones, 72% of them seen just once; the ten biggest clones take up 3.5% to 4%. Germline assignment: CDR1 SEHNR and CDR2 FQNEAQ (reference sequence). V trimming: 5 bases; J trimming: 4 bases; junction bases outside the gene matches: 13. The CDR3 runs 17 residues. With respect to this clone: Its antigen is not identified.

Stated time point: cycle 4 day 1 (C4D1), after more than five weeks of nivolumab. All the patients suffered relapse after autologous stem cell transplantation, and brentuximab vedotin exposure differed. Complete response, partial response or progressive disease constituted the best responses recorded. The specimen was peripheral blood mononuclear cells (PBMCs), collected before the fourth cycle of nivolumab. The chain combines TRBV7-9 with TRBJ2-2, with TRBD1 matching 7 bases. This sequence originates from a human donor with classical Hodgkin lymphoma. CDR3 protein: CASSTDRDRDTTGELFF. Here the CDR3 DNA reads TGTGCCAGCAGCACCGACCGGGACAGAGACACCACCGGGGAGCTGTTTTTT.